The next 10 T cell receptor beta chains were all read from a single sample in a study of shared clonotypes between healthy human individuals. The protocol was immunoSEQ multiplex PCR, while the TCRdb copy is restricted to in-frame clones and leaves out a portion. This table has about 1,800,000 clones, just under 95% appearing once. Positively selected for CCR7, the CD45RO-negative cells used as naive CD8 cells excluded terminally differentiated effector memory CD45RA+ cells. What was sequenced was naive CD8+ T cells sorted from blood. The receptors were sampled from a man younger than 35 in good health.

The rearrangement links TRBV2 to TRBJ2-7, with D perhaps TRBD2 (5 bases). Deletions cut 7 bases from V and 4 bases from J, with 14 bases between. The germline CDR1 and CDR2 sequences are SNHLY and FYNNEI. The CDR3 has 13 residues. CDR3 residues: CASTRAEAYEQYF. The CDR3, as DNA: TGTGCCAGCACCCGGGCGGAGGCTTACGAGCAGTACTTC. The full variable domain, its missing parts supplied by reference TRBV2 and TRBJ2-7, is EPEVTQTPSHQVTQMGQEVILRCVPISNHLYFYWYRQILGQKVEFLVSFYNNEISEKSEIFDDQFSVERPDGSNFTLKIRSTKLEDSAMYFCASTRAEAYEQYFGPGTRLTVT.

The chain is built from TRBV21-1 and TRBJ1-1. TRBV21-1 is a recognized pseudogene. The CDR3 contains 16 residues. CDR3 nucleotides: TGTGCCAGCAGCAGAACACGGACGTCTATGAACACTGAAGCTTTCTTT. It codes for CASSRTRTSMNTEAFF.

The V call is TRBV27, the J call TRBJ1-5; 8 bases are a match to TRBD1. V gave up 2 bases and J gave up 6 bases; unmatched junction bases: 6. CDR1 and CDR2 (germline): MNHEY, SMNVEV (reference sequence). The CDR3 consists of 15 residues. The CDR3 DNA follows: TGTGCCAGCAGTTTACGGCAGGGGGCGGCTCAGCCCCAGCATTTT. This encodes CASSLRQGAAQPQHF.

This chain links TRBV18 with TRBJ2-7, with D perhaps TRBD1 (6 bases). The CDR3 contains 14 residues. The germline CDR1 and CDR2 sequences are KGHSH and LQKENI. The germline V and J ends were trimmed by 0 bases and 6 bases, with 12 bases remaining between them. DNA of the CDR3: TGTGCCAGCTCACCACCTACAGGGTGGGGCGAGCAGTACTTC. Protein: CASSPPTGWGEQYF. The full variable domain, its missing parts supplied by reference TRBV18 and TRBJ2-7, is NAGVMQNPRHLVRRRGQEARLRCSPMKGHSHVYWYRQLPEEGLKFMVYLQKENIIDESGMPKERFSAEFPKEGPSILRIQQVVRGDSAAYFCASSPPTGWGEQYFGPGTRLTVT.

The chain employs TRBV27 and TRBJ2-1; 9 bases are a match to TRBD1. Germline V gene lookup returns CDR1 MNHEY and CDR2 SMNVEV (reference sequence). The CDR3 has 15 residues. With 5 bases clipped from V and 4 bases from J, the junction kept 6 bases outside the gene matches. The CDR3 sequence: CASSTGQGGYNEQFF. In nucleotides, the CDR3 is TGTGCCAGCAGTACGGGACAGGGAGGGTACAATGAGCAGTTCTTC.

CDR3 region: CASSLSWGTNTGELFF. The CDR3 nucleotides are TGTGCCAGCAGTTTATCTTGGGGGACGAACACCGGGGAGCTGTTTTTT. The rearrangement links TRBV27 to TRBJ2-2; the D call may be TRBD1 or TRBD2 (5 bases each). Looked up from germline, CDR1 is MNHEY and CDR2 is SMNVEV (reference sequence). V lost 0 bases and J lost 0, with 8 bases in between. This CDR3 has 16 residues.

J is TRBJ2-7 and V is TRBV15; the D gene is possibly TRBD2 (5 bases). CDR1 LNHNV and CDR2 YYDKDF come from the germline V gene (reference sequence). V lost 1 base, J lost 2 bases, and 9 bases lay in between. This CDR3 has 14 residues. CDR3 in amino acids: CATSRVIGAYEQYF. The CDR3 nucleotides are TGTGCCACCAGCAGAGTAATCGGGGCCTACGAGCAGTACTTC.

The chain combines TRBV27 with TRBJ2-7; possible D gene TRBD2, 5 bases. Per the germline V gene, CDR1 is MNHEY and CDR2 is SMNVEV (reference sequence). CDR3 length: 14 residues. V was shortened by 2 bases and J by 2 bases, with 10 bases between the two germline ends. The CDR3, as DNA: TGTGCCAGCAGTTTAGAGGGAGATACCTACGAGCAGTACTTC. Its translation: CASSLEGDTYEQYF.

The CDR3 DNA is TGTGCCAGCAGCTTAGCGGGGGCCCAGGGTATCGGCTATGGCTACACCTTC. This codes for CASSLAGAQGIGYGYTF. The rearrangement joins TRBV7-9 to TRBJ1-2, with D possibly being TRBD1 (6 bases). Trimming shortened V by 0 bases and J by 4 bases, and 18 bases separated the two germline ends. From germline, CDR1 is SEHNR and CDR2 FQNEAQ (reference sequence). This CDR3 comprises 17 residues.

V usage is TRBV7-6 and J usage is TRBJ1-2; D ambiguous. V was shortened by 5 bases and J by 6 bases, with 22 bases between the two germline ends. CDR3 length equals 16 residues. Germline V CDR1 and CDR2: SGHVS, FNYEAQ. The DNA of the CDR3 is TGTGCCAGCAGCCCTATCCTGGAAGGAGGAGAAAATGGCTACACCTTC. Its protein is CASSPILEGGENGYTF. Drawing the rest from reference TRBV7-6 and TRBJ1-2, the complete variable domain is GAGVSQSPRYKVTKRGQDVALRCDPISGHVSLYWYRQALGQGPEFLTYFNYEAQQDKSGLPNDRFSAERPEGSISTLTIQRTEQRDSAMYRCASSPILEGGENGYTFGSGTRLTVV.